These T cell receptor beta chains were read from a single sample in a study of shared clonotypes between healthy human individuals. Repertoires were generated with immunoSEQ multiplex PCR, while TCRdb's copy carries only in-frame clones and drops some. Counted here are some 2,100,000 clones, approximately 94% occurring once; the ten biggest clones make up 1.7%. The sample taken for sequencing was naive CD8+ T cells from PBMCs. These receptors all come from a man between 18 and 29 years old in good health. Some clones in this sample may be carry-over from other donors' samples. Both conserved end residues are part of each CDR3. Each record gives: J gene, V gene, clone size, D gene, CDR3 DNA, CDR3 protein. The D gene is left open where the match is weak. Rows may omit the clone size; those that give it use once, few, many or a size class.

>TRBJ1-2|TRBV6-1|once|-
TGTGCCAGCGGGAGATTTTATGGCTACACCTTC
CASGRFYGYTF
>TRBJ2-5|TRBV27|-|TRBD2
TGTGCCAGCAGTTTATATCGGGGGGTTTGGGAGACCCAGTACTTC
CASSLYRGVWETQYF
>TRBJ2-2|TRBV28|-|-
TGTGCCAGCAGTTGGGGCCCCACGCTGTTTTTT
CASSWGPTLFF
>TRBJ1-4|TRBV11-2|-|TRBD1
TGTGCCAGCAGCCCAGGGACAGGGATAACAACTAATGAAAAACTGTTTTTT
CASSPGTGITTNEKLFF
>TRBJ1-4|TRBV28|once|-
TGTGCCAGCACTAAGAGAATTGCAACTAATGAAAAACTGTTTTTT
CASTKRIATNEKLFF
>TRBJ2-7|TRBV27|-|-
TGTGCCAGCAGTTTCGGATACGAGCAGTACTTC
CASSFGYEQYF
>TRBJ2-1|TRBV7-6|-|-
TGTGCCAGCAGCTACGACCTAAGTCTCTACAATGAGCAGTTCTTC
CASSYDLSLYNEQFF
>TRBJ2-3|TRBV5-6|-|-
TGTGCCAGCACCGGGCCGGGCCACCCCACAGATACGCAGTATTTT
CASTGPGHPTDTQYF
>TRBJ2-1|TRBV28|-|-
TGTGCCAGCAGTTTCTCTCGACAGATACACAATGAGCAGTTCTTC
CASSFSRQIHNEQFF
>TRBJ2-7|TRBV28|-|TRBD2
TGTGCCAGCAGTTCCCATCCTAGCGGGAGCGAGCAGTACTTC
CASSSHPSGSEQYF
>TRBJ2-7|TRBV19|-|-
TGTGCCAGTAGTATAGATAGCGGAGTCTACGAGCAGTACTTC
CASSIDSGVYEQYF
>TRBJ2-3|TRBV10-3|-|TRBD2
TGTGCCATCAAACTAGAACTAGCGGGGGGGTACCTCTCCACAGATACGCAGTATTTT
CAIKLELAGGYLSTDTQYF
>TRBJ1-1|TRBV15|-|TRBD1
TGTGCCACCAGCAGGGACAGGCAGAACACTGAAGCTTTCTTT
CATSRDRQNTEAFF
>TRBJ2-3|TRBV29-1|-|-
TGCAGCGTTGAAGATCTCGGCCACACAGATACGCAGTATTTT
CSVEDLGHTDTQYF
>TRBJ2-7|TRBV2|-|TRBD2
TGTGCCACCGCGGAACCGGGACTAGCGGGAGGGTTTTACGAGCAGTACTTC
CATAEPGLAGGFYEQYF
>TRBJ2-3|TRBV28|-|-
TGTGCCAGCAGTTTATCTGGCAAGACCACAGATACGCAGTATTTT
CASSLSGKTTDTQYF
>TRBJ2-5|TRBV28|-|TRBD1
TGTGCCAGCAGCGATGGACAGGGAGAATATCGGGAGACCCAGTACTTC
CASSDGQGEYRETQYF
>TRBJ2-3|TRBV21-1|-|-
TGTGCCAGCAGCATAAGGGGACCTAGCACAGATACGCAGTATTTT
CASSIRGPSTDTQYF
>TRBJ2-7|TRBV5-1|-|-
TGCGCCAGCAGCTTGGGGTGGGCCTACGAGCAGTACTTC
CASSLGWAYEQYF
>TRBJ1-5|TRBV27|-|-
TGTGCCAGCAGTTTATGGGCGGGCTTAGCGGGTCAGCCCCAGCATTTT
CASSLWAGLAGQPQHF
>TRBJ1-2|TRBV30|once|-
TGTGCCTGGGACTTCGAGGGCTATGGCTACACCTTC
CAWDFEGYGYTF